This TCR beta chain was observed in a study of OX40 agonist ivuxolimab in advanced cancers. Study-wide findings and caveats: Circulating CD4+ and CD8+ T cells showed clonal expansion by week 6 at 0.1 to 3.0 mg/kg.

Assay: immunoSEQ multiplex PCR; the TCRdb copy retains only in-frame clones and omits some. Counted here are 60,000 to 75,000 clones, over 70% occurring once; the ten biggest clones make up 1.2%. Concerning this clone: The antigen is undetermined.

Germline assignment: CDR1 MGHRA and CDR2 YSYEKL. The CDR3 length is 16 residues. Trimming left V 0 bases short and J 2 bases short, with 13 bases between. This receptor was obtained from an adult with an advanced solid tumor such as melanoma, head and neck, liver or kidney cancer. J is TRBJ1-2 and V is TRBV4-1; no reliable D call. Source: CD4+ or CD8+ T cells sorted from blood, taken in a trial of the OX40 agonist ivuxolimab. CDR3 in DNA: TGCGCCAGCAGCCAAGATACCGTAGCGGCGAACTATGGCTACACCTTC. Its translation: CASSQDTVAANYGYTF.